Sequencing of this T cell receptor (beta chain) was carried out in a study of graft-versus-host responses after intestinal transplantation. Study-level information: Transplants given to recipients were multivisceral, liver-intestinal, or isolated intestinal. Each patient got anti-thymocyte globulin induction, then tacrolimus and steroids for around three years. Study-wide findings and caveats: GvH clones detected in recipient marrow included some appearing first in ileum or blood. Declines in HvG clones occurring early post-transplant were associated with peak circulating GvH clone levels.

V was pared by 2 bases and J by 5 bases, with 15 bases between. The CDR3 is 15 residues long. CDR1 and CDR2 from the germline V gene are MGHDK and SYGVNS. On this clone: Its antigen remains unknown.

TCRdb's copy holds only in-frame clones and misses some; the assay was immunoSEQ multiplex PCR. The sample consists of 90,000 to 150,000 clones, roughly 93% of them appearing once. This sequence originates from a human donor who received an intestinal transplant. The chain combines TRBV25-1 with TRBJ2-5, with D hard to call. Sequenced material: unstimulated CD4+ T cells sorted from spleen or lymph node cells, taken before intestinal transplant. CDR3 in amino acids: CASSEIGPVVETQYF. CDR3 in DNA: TGTGCCAGCAGTGAAATCGGGCCGGTAGTGGAGACCCAGTACTTC. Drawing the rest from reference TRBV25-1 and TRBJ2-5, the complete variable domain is EADIYQTPRYLVIGTGKKITLECSQTMGHDKMYWYQQDPGMELHLIHYSYGVNSTEKGDLSSESTVSRIRTEHFPLTLESARPSHTSQYLCASSEIGPVVETQYFGPGTRLLVL.